This T cell receptor (beta chain) is drawn from a study of T cell responses to AZD1222 COVID-19 vaccine. The CDR3 is 17 amino acids. Germline trimming cut 0 bases from V and 5 bases from J; bases unmatched to any gene: 6. Germline assignment: CDR1 SGHRS and CDR2 YFSETQ. Concerning this clone itself: Its antigen remains unknown.

Sequencing was performed with immunoSEQ multiplex PCR; in TCRdb, only in-frame clones are kept and a portion is missing. This sample carries 65,000 to 80,000 clones, 88% of them seen once, and the ten largest clones take around 4.9%. General study findings and limits: White British ancestry dominated among donors, who included more females, and clonal diversity was possibly underestimated. The number of AZD1222 recipients seropositive at baseline was only 5 to 7. Spike was spanned by vaccine-associated CD4 TCRs, which were dominant at 160-218 and 743-854.

The J gene is TRBJ2-5, the V gene TRBV5-1; 14 bases agree with TRBD2. Sequences were derived from peripheral blood, sampled 28 days after the second dose of the MenACWY control vaccine. The clonotype comes from an adult who received the MenACWY meningococcal vaccine as a control. The CDR3 sequence is CASSLEGLAGGAETQYF. The CDR3 coding sequence is TGCGCCAGCAGCTTGGAAGGACTAGCGGGAGGTGCCGAGACCCAGTACTTC.